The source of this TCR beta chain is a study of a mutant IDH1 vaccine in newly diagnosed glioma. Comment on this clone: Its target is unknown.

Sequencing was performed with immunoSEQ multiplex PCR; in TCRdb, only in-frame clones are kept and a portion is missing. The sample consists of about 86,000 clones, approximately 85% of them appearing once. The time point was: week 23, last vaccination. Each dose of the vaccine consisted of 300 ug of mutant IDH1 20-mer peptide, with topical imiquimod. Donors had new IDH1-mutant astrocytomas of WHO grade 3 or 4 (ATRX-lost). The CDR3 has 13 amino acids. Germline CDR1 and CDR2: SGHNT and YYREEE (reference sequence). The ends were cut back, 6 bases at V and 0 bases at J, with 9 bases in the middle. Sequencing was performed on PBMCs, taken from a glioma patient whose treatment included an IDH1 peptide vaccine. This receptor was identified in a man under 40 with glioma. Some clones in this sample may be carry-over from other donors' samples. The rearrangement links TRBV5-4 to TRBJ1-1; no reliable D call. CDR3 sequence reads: CASTPGVNTEAFF. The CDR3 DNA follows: TGTGCCAGCACCCCCGGGGTGAACACTGAAGCTTTCTTT.